The 22 T cell receptor beta chains presented below share a single source sample, sequenced in a study of cytomegalovirus exposure and HLA in healthy donors. Profiled with immunoSEQ multiplex PCR; TCRdb holds only in-frame clones, not every one. This sample has 150,000 to 200,000 clones, with 85% to 90% found just once. The sample consisted of PBMCs. Receptors were obtained from a man between 18 and 35 years old in good health and CMV-seropositive.

The V gene is TRBV9, the J gene TRBJ2-2; D not resolved. The CDR3 extends over 14 amino acids. CDR1 SGDLS and CDR2 YYNGEE come from the germline V gene. V lost 0 bases and J lost 5, with 8 bases in between. The chain's CDR3 is CASSVVSGTGELFF. The CDR3 DNA follows: TGTGCCAGCAGCGTAGTTTCCGGGACCGGGGAGCTGTTTTTT. Full variable domain (remainder filled in from reference TRBV9 and TRBJ2-2): DSGVTQTPKHLITATGQRVTLRCSPRSGDLSVYWYQQSLDQGLQFLIQYYNGEERAKGNILERFSAQQFPDLHSELNLSSLELGDSALYFCASSVVSGTGELFFGEGSRLTVL.

The DNA of the CDR3 is TGTGCCAGCAGCGTCCTCCCCCCGGGACTAGCGGACACAGATACGCAGTATTTT. Translation gives CASSVLPPGLADTDTQYF. The V and J genes are TRBV9 and TRBJ2-3; 11 bases fit TRBD2. V shed 2 bases, J shed 2 bases, and the junction held 10 bases outside the gene matches. The germline V gene encodes CDR1 SGDLS and CDR2 YYNGEE. This CDR3 is 18 amino acids long.

This chain links TRBV6-6 with TRBJ2-7; 7 positions agree with TRBD1. V trimming: 9 bases; J trimming: 0 bases; junction bases outside the gene matches: 5. The CDR3 consists of 13 residues. Germline-derived CDR1 and CDR2 are MNHNY and SVGAGI (reference sequence). CDR3 residues: CASDRVGSYEQYF. The CDR3 DNA reads TGTGCCAGTGACAGGGTCGGCTCCTACGAGCAGTACTTC.

The CDR3 region is CASSLGQGTDTQYF. CDR3 DNA: TGTGCCAGCAGCTTAGGCCAGGGAACAGATACGCAGTATTTT. V and J are TRBV11-3 and TRBJ2-3; D is perhaps TRBD1 (5 bases). Trimming took off 1 base at V and 3 bases at J, with 8 bases between the two ends. The CDR3 is 14 residues long. The germline V gene has CDR1 SGHNT and CDR2 YENEEA. The variable domain in full, completed from reference TRBV11-3 and TRBJ2-3, reads EAGVVQSPRYKIIEKKQPVAFWCNPISGHNTLYWYLQNLGQGPELLIRYENEEAVDDSQLPKDRFSAERLKGVDSTLKIQPAELGDSAVYLCASSLGQGTDTQYFGPGTRLTVL.

The V gene is TRBV29-1, the J gene TRBJ2-3; D gene uncertain. This CDR3 is 15 amino acids long. The ends were cut back, 1 base at V and 1 base at J, with 12 bases in the middle. CDR1 is SQVTM, CDR2 ANQGSEA, per germline. The CDR3 sequence is CSVEGLPRGTDTQYF. CDR3 in DNA: TGCAGCGTTGAAGGGTTGCCGCGAGGCACAGATACGCAGTATTTT.

The genes are TRBV29-1 and TRBJ2-1, with D perhaps TRBD2 (5 bases). V shed 2 bases and J shed 5 bases, with 10 bases lying between them. CDR1 is SQVTM and CDR2 is ANQGSEA in the germline V gene. This CDR3 is built from 13 residues. The DNA of the CDR3 is TGCAGCGTTGAAACTGACTATCACAATGAGCAGTTCTTC. This gives the protein CSVETDYHNEQFF.

This clone has just one count. The chain is built from TRBV6-6 and TRBJ1-1; the D gene is possibly TRBD1 (5 bases). Germline CDR1 MNHNY, CDR2 SVGAGI (reference sequence). The V and J ends lost 2 bases and 4 bases respectively, with 14 bases between them. The CDR3 consists of 15 residues. The CDR3 sequence is CASSYTGGGGTEAFF. The CDR3 nucleotides are TGTGCCAGCAGTTACACCGGGGGGGGAGGCACTGAAGCTTTCTTT.

This clone was seen a few times. The CDR3, as DNA: TGTGCCAGCAGTAAAGCGGGAGGGCGTCCGGGTGAGCAGTTCTTC. It codes for CASSKAGGRPGEQFF. The V gene is TRBV27, the J gene TRBJ2-1; 10 bases line up with TRBD2. This CDR3 region has 15 residues. J lost 9 bases, V lost 5 bases, and 10 bases had no gene match. The germline CDR1 and CDR2 sequences are MNHEY and SMNVEV (reference sequence).

The rearrangement links TRBV7-2 to TRBJ2-5; TRBD1 agrees at 7 bases. The V gene's germline CDR1 is SGHTA and CDR2 FQGNSA. The CDR3 loop spans 12 amino acids. V was pared by 4 bases and J by 5 bases, with 1 base of the junction left unmatched. The CDR3 here is CASSSRGETQYF. The CDR3 DNA sequence: TGTGCCAGCAGCTCCAGGGGGGAGACCCAGTACTTC.

This chain connects TRBV4-1 to TRBJ2-3; 8 positions agree with TRBD2. The V and J ends lost 0 bases and 2 bases, in that order; junction bases with no gene match: 4. This CDR3 spans 16 amino acids. Germline V CDR1 and CDR2: MGHRA, YSYEKL. CDR3 amino acids: CASSQDRGGYTDTQYF. The CDR3 DNA is TGCGCCAGCAGCCAAGATCGGGGGGGATACACAGATACGCAGTATTTT.

CDR3 in DNA: TGTGCCAGCAGCCCGACAGGGGGCCCAGAGACCCAGTACTTC. Protein: CASSPTGGPETQYF. V is TRBV9 and J is TRBJ2-5; 10 positions agree with TRBD1. Per germline, CDR1 SGDLS and CDR2 YYNGEE. This CDR3 region has 14 residues. After removal of 4 bases from V and 4 bases from J, the junction contained 4 bases not matched to a gene.

This clone has a single count. This chain connects TRBV6-1 to TRBJ2-7; the D is unclear. Germline loops: CDR1 MNHNS, CDR2 SASEGT. V was shortened by 7 bases and J by 2 bases, with 9 bases between the two germline ends. The CDR3 is 12 amino acids. CDR3 sequence (DNA): TGTGCCAGCAAGCAGGTTGCCTACGAGCAGTACTTC. It is translated as CASKQVAYEQYF.

The chain links TRBV28 to TRBJ2-2; maybe TRBD1 (6 bases). Germline CDR1 MDHEN, CDR2 SYDVKM. Trimming removed 5 bases at V and 5 bases at J, with 12 bases between. CDR3 length: 14 residues. The CDR3 region has the DNA TGTGCCAGCAGTCAACAGGGACGTACCGGGGAGCTGTTTTTT. Protein sequence: CASSQQGRTGELFF.

This clone was detected only once. The chain employs TRBV4-1 and TRBJ1-3, with 7 positions matching TRBD1. Per germline, CDR1 MGHRA and CDR2 YSYEKL. Losses at the gene ends were 1 base for V and 8 bases for J; bases not matched to a gene: 14. The CDR3 length is 17 residues. The DNA for the CDR3 is TGCGCCAGCAGCCAAGGGGAGACAGGGAAAAAGAGGGACACCATATATTTT. This sequence encodes CASSQGETGKKRDTIYF.

The J gene is TRBJ2-3, the V gene TRBV27, with 13 positions matching TRBD2. The CDR3 length is 15 residues. V was clipped by 8 bases and J by 5 bases; unmatched bases: 7. Germline CDR1 and CDR2: MNHEY and SMNVEV (reference sequence). For the CDR3, the DNA is TGTGCCAGCTCCGCGGGACTAGCGGGATTAGATACGCAGTATTTT. Translating it yields CASSAGLAGLDTQYF.

The CDR3 sequence: CASSPRRGFGYEQFF. In DNA, the CDR3 is TGTGCCAGCAGCCCGCGACGGGGGTTCGGGTATGAGCAGTTCTTC. This chain links TRBV2 with TRBJ2-1; perhaps TRBD2 as D (6 bases). The germline V gene encodes CDR1 SNHLY and CDR2 FYNNEI. V was shortened by 6 bases and J by 8 bases, with 20 bases between the two germline ends. The CDR3 runs 15 residues.

CDR3 coding DNA: TGTGCCAGCAGCGTAGAAGCGGGGGGCCGGAACGAGCAGTACTTC. It yields the protein CASSVEAGGRNEQYF. The rearrangement uses TRBV9 and TRBJ2-7, with 9 positions matching TRBD2. CDR1 and CDR2 (germline): SGDLS, YYNGEE. With V trimmed by 0 bases and J by 5 bases, 6 bases remained unmatched. The CDR3 is 15 residues long.

The chain uses TRBV7-9 and TRBJ2-7, with a possible D match to TRBD2 (6 bases). The V end was cut by 5 bases, the J end by 7 bases, with 9 bases between. The CDR3 runs 11 residues. Germline V gene lookup returns CDR1 SEHNR and CDR2 FQNEAQ (reference sequence). CDR3 DNA sequence: TGTGCCAGCAGCCTCGGGACTGAGCAGTACTTC. This translates into CASSLGTEQYF.

This rearrangement joins TRBV27 to TRBJ2-7, with no clear D. Germline assignment: CDR1 MNHEY and CDR2 SMNVEV (reference sequence). V shed 5 bases and J shed 4 bases, with 12 bases lying between them. The CDR3 is 13 residues long. CDR3 nucleotides: TGTGCCAGCAGTCCGCAGAACAGTTACGAGCAGTACTTC. Its translation: CASSPQNSYEQYF.

The chain uses TRBV5-8 and TRBJ2-1; 8 bases align to TRBD1. V trimming: 2 bases; J trimming: 9 bases; junction bases outside the gene matches: 19. Per the germline V gene, CDR1 is SGHTS and CDR2 is YDEGEE. The CDR3 spans 18 residues. The CDR3 reads CASSFFPSRPGTGVEQFF. CDR3 DNA: TGTGCCAGCAGCTTTTTCCCTTCAAGGCCCGGGACAGGAGTTGAGCAGTTCTTC.

The rearrangement joins TRBV7-6 to TRBJ1-3, with 11 bases aligning to TRBD1. With V trimmed by 1 base and J by 0 bases, 5 bases remained unmatched. CDR3 length: 18 amino acids. The germline V gene has CDR1 SGHVS and CDR2 FNYEAQ. The CDR3 loop reads CASSLGSGTGGSGNTIYF. In nucleotides, the CDR3 is TGTGCCAGCAGCTTAGGGTCTGGGACAGGGGGCTCTGGAAACACCATATATTTT.

The V and J genes are TRBV28 and TRBJ1-2; no reliable D call. Germline CDR1 reads MDHEN; CDR2 reads SYDVKM. The CDR3 has 16 residues. The ends were cut back, 4 bases at V and 2 bases at J, with 17 bases in the middle. Written as DNA, the CDR3 is TGTGCCAGCAGTTATCCCCAGTCGACAATGAACTATGGCTACACCTTC. Protein sequence: CASSYPQSTMNYGYTF.